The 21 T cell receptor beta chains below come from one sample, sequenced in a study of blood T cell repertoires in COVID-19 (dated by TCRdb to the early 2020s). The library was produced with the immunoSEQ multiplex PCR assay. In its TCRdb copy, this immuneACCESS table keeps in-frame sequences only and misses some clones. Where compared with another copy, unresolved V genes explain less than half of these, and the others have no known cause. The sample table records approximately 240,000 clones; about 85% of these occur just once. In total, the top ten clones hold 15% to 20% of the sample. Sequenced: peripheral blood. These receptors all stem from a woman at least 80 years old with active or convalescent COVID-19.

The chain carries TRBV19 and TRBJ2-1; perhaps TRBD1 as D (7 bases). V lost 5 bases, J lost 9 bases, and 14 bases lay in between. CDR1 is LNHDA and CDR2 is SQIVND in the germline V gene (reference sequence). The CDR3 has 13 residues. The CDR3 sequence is CASSGTQGGEQFF. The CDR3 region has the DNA TGTGCCAGTAGTGGAACCCAGGGGGGTGAGCAGTTCTTC.

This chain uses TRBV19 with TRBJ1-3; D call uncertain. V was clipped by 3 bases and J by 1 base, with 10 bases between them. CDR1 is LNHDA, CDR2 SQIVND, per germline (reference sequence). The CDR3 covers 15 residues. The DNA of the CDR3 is TGTGCCAGTAGTATCCTAGGTGGGTCTGGAAACACCATATATTTT. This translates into CASSILGGSGNTIYF.

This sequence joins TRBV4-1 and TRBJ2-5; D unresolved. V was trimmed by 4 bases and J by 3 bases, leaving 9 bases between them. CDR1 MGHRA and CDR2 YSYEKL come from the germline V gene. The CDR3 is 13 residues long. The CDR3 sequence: CASSRLAEETQYF. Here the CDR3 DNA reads TGCGCCAGCAGCCGGCTGGCAGAAGAGACCCAGTACTTC.

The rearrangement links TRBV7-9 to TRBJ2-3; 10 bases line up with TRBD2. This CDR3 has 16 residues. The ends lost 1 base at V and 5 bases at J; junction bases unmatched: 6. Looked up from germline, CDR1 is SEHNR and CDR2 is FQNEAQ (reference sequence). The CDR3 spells CASSLGRAGGQDTQYF. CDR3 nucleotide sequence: TGTGCCAGCAGCTTAGGTCGAGCGGGGGGGCAAGATACGCAGTATTTT.

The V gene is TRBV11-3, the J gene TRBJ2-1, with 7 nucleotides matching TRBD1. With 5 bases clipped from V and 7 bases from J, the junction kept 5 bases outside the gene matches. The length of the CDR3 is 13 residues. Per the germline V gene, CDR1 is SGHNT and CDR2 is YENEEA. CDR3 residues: CASSPTGVNEQFF. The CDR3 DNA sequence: TGTGCCAGCAGCCCAACAGGGGTTAATGAGCAGTTCTTC.

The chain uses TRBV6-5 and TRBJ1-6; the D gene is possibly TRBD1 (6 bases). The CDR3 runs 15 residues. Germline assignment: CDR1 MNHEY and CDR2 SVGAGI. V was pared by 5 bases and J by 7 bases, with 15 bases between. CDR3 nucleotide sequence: TGTGCCAGCAGTAGATATGGGACACTAAATTCACCCCTCCACTTT. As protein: CASSRYGTLNSPLHF.

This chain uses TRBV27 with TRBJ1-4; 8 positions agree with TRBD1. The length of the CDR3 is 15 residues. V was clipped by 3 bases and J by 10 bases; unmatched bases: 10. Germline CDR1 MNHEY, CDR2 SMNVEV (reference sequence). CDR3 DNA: TGTGCCAGCAGTTTTGTACAGGGGGTAAGGAGAAAACTGTTTTTT. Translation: CASSFVQGVRRKLFF.

The CDR3 sequence: CASSLSLQGAFF. CDR3 nucleotide sequence: TGTGCCAGCAGCTTAAGTCTCCAGGGAGCTTTCTTT. The chain joins TRBV7-9 to TRBJ1-1; tentative D call: TRBD1 (5 bases). CDR1 and CDR2 (germline): SEHNR, FQNEAQ (reference sequence). V dropped 2 bases and J dropped 10 bases, with 11 bases sitting between them. This CDR3 comprises 12 residues.

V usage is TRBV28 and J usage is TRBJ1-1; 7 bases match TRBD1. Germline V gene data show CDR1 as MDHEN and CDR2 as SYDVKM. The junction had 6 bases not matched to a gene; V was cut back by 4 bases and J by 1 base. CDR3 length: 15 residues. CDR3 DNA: TGTGCCAGCAGTTCCAACAGGGGATGGAACACTGAAGCTTTCTTT. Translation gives CASSSNRGWNTEAFF.

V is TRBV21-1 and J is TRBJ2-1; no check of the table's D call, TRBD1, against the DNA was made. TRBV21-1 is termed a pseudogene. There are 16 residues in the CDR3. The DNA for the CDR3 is TGTGCCAGCACCAACGTTATAAGGGGGCGTGACAATGAGCAGTTCTTC. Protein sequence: CASTNVIRGRDNEQFF.

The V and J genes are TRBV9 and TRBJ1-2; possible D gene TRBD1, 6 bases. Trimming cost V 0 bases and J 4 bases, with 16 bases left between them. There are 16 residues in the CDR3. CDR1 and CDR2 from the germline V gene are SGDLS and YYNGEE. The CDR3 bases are TGTGCCAGCAGCGTAGTCCCCCAGGGGCTGATCTATGGCTACACCTTC. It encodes CASSVVPQGLIYGYTF.

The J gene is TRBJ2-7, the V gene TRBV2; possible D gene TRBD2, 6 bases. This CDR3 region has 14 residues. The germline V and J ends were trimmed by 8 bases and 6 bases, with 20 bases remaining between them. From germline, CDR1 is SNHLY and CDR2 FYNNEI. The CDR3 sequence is CASVPSAGEVEQYF. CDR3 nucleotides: TGTGCCAGCGTCCCGTCGGCCGGGGAGGTCGAGCAGTACTTC.

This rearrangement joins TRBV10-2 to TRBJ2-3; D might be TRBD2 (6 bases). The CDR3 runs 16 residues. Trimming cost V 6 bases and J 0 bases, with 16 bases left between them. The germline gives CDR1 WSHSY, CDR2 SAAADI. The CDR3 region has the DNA TGCGCCAGCAGACAACTAGCACCCTCTAGCACAGATACGCAGTATTTT. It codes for CASRQLAPSSTDTQYF.

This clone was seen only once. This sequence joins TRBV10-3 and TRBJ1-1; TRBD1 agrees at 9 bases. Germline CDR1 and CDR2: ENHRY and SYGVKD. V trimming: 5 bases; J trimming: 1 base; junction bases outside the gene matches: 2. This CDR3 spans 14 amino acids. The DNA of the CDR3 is TGTGCCATCAGTCAGACAGGGGGGAACACTGAAGCTTTCTTT. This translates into CAISQTGGNTEAFF.

The CDR3 here is CASSQDGNSPRWPQHF. As DNA, the CDR3 is TGCGCCAGCAGCCAAGATGGTAACAGCCCCAGGTGGCCCCAGCATTTT. The chain recombines TRBV4-1 with TRBJ1-5; D unresolved. This CDR3 has 16 residues. CDR1 is MGHRA and CDR2 is YSYEKL in the germline V gene. V shed 0 bases and J shed 9 bases, with 18 bases lying between them.

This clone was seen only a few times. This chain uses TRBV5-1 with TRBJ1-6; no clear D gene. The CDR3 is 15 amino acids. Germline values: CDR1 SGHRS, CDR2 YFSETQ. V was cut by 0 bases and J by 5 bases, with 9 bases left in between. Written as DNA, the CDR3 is TGCGCCAGCAGCTTGGTACAGAATCATAATTCACCCCTCCACTTT. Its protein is CASSLVQNHNSPLHF.

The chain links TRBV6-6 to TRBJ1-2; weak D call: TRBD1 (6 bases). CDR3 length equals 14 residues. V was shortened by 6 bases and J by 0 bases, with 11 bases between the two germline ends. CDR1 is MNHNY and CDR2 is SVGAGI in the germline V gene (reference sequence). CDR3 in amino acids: CASSDRTANYGYTF. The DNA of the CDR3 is TGTGCCAGCAGCGACAGGACAGCTAACTATGGCTACACCTTC.

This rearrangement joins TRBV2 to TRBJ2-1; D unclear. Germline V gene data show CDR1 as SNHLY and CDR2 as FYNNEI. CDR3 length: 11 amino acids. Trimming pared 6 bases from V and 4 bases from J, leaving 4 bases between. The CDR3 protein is CASRAYNEQFF. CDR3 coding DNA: TGTGCCAGCAGGGCTTACAATGAGCAGTTCTTC.

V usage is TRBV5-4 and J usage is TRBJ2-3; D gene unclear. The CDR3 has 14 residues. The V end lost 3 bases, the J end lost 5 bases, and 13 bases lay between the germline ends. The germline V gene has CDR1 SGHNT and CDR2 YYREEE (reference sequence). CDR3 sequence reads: CASSSTDHRDTQYF. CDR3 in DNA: TGTGCCAGCAGCTCCACCGACCACAGAGATACGCAGTATTTT.

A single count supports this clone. CDR3 residues: CASTLGGGADTEAFF. The CDR3 DNA is TGTGCCAGTACCCTGGGCGGGGGGGCGGACACTGAAGCTTTCTTT. The V and J genes are TRBV19 and TRBJ1-1; TRBD1 is a possible D gene (6 bases). Between the trimmed V and J ends, which lost 7 bases and 3 bases, there was a span of 18 bases. CDR3 size: 15 residues. Germline V gives CDR1 LNHDA, CDR2 SQIVND (reference sequence).

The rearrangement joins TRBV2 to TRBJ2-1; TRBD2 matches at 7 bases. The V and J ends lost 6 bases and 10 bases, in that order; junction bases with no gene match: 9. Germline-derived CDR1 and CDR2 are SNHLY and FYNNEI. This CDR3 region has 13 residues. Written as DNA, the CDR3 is TGTGCCAGCAGCCAACATAGGGAGGGGGAGCAGTTCTTC. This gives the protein CASSQHREGEQFF.